One TCR beta chain is described in this entry. This sample is drawn from a study of blood T cell repertoires in COVID-19. The CDR3 totals 14 residues. Trimming removed 0 bases from V and 3 bases from J, with 6 bases in between. Looked up from germline, CDR1 is SGDLS and CDR2 is YYNGEE. Study processing details: Amplifying reference gene primers gave estimates of nucleated cell counts. The repertoire was sequenced with immunoSEQ multiplex PCR; TCRdb's copy has only in-frame clones and lacks some. V and J calls and clone size are as listed in that table; D and trimming were resolved from the DNA. This repertoire shows 150,000 or so clones, 85% to 95% found once; its top ten account for roughly 0.56%.

This TCR was recovered from a man aged 50-60 years with acute or convalescent COVID-19. This chain links TRBV9 with TRBJ2-2, with unresolved D. The sequencing sample was made of peripheral blood. The CDR3 nucleotides read TGTGCCAGCAGCGTAGCTCGGGACACCGGGGAGCTGTTTTTT. Translation: CASSVARDTGELFF.